The 28 T cell receptor beta chains listed next were all sequenced from one sample in a study of blood T cell repertoires in COVID-19. TCRdb's copy holds only in-frame clones and misses some; the assay was immunoSEQ multiplex PCR. The sample holds approximately 200,000 clones, roughly 87% seen once. Sequenced material: PBMCs or T cells enriched from blood (not recorded which). All receptors derive from a man aged 18-30 years with acute COVID-19.

The V gene is TRBV7-9, the J gene TRBJ2-7; 9 bases are shared with TRBD1. This CDR3 comprises 13 residues. CDR1 and CDR2 from the germline V gene are SEHNR and FQNEAQ (reference sequence). The V segment lost 8 bases and the J segment 1 base; nucleotides outside the gene matches: 3. The CDR3 bases are TGTGCCAGCGAGGGACAGGGTTCCTACGAGCAGTACTTC. This sequence encodes CASEGQGSYEQYF.

The rearrangement links TRBV6-6 to TRBJ1-5, with 8 bases aligning to TRBD1. The CDR3 totals 18 residues. Germline loops: CDR1 MNHNY, CDR2 SVGAGI (reference sequence). With 5 bases clipped from V and 4 bases from J, the junction kept 16 bases outside the gene matches. The CDR3 loop reads CASSPTYLRDRRNQPQHF. The DNA of the CDR3 is TGTGCCAGCAGTCCGACGTATTTACGGGACAGGCGAAATCAGCCCCAGCATTTT.

This chain connects TRBV2 to TRBJ2-1, with a tentative D call TRBD2 (6 bases). The CDR3 is 16 amino acids. The germline V gene encodes CDR1 SNHLY and CDR2 FYNNEI. Trimming removed 5 bases at V and 9 bases at J, with 23 bases between. CDR3 sequence reads: CASSRPEGGGLGEQFF. The CDR3 DNA is TGTGCCAGCAGTCGTCCGGAGGGAGGTGGCTTGGGTGAGCAGTTCTTC.

The gene calls are TRBV10-1 and TRBJ2-2; unclear D gene. Germline loops: CDR1 WNHNN, CDR2 SYGVQD (reference sequence). Trimming took off 4 bases at V and 3 bases at J, with 3 bases between the two ends. The CDR3 extends over 12 amino acids. In DNA, the CDR3 is TGCGCCAGCAGTGCCGACACCGGGGAGCTGTTTTTT. This gives the protein CASSADTGELFF.

The chain links TRBV18 to TRBJ2-7; maybe TRBD1 (6 bases). Germline CDR1 reads KGHSH; CDR2 reads LQKENI. This CDR3 has 16 residues. V was trimmed by 0 bases and J by 3 bases, leaving 15 bases between them. CDR3 amino acids: CASSPPLGGTDYEQYF. The CDR3 nucleotides are TGTGCCAGCTCACCACCGTTAGGGGGAACAGACTACGAGCAGTACTTC.

V is TRBV11-2 and J is TRBJ2-3, with TRBD1 matching over 8 bases. The V and J ends lost 5 bases and 4 bases, in that order; junction bases with no gene match: 11. CDR3 length equals 16 residues. CDR1 is SGHAT and CDR2 is FQNNGV in the germline V gene. The CDR3 coding sequence is TGTGCCAGCAGCGCGACTCAGGGGGCCCTCTCAGATACGCAGTATTTT. The encoded protein is CASSATQGALSDTQYF.

This chain connects TRBV6-5 to TRBJ2-1; D call uncertain. V gave up 6 bases and J gave up 7 bases, with 13 bases separating them. The CDR3 length is 13 residues. CDR1 is MNHEY, CDR2 SVGAGI, per germline. CDR3 bases: TGTGCCAGCAGAGCCTACAGAGAGAATGAGCAGTTCTTC. It encodes CASRAYRENEQFF.

The V call is TRBV5-1, the J call TRBJ1-3; D gene uncertain. CDR1 SGHRS and CDR2 YFSETQ come from the germline V gene. Trimming took 7 bases from V and 0 from J, leaving 11 bases between them. CDR3 size: 14 residues. CDR3 sequence reads: CASSHGDSGNTIYF. Written as DNA, the CDR3 is TGCGCCAGCTCCCACGGGGACTCTGGAAACACCATATATTTT.

This chain joins TRBV30 and TRBJ2-1; D remains unclear. The CDR3 length is 15 residues. Germline V lookup: CDR1 GTSNPN, CDR2 SVGIG (reference sequence). Trimming left V 0 bases short and J 2 bases short, with 11 bases between. CDR3 sequence reads: CAWSVGYEPYNEQFF. DNA of the CDR3: TGTGCCTGGAGTGTCGGGTATGAACCCTACAATGAGCAGTTCTTC. Using reference TRBV30 and TRBJ2-1 for the parts outside the CDR3, the full variable domain is SQTIHQWPATLVQPVGSPLSLECTVEGTSNPNLYWYRQAAGRGLQLLFYSVGIGQISSEVPQNLSASRPQDRQFILSSKKLLLSDSGFYLCAWSVGYEPYNEQFFGPGTRLTVL.

This chain joins TRBV11-1 and TRBJ2-7, with 9 bases matching TRBD2. The CDR3 has 14 amino acids. Germline V gives CDR1 SGHAT, CDR2 FQDESV (reference sequence). V shed 5 bases and J 5 bases; nucleotides not matched to a gene: 7. The CDR3, as DNA: TGTGCCAGCAGCCCCGGGACTAGCTACGACGAGCAGTACTTC. This sequence encodes CASSPGTSYDEQYF. Filled out from reference TRBV11-1 and TRBJ2-7, the complete variable domain reads EAEVAQSPRYKITEKSQAVAFWCDPISGHATLYWYRQILGQGPELLVQFQDESVVDDSQLPKDRFSAERLKGVDSTLKIQPAELGDSAMYLCASSPGTSYDEQYFGPGTRLTVT.

The rearrangement links TRBV27 to TRBJ1-2; 9 nucleotides line up with TRBD1. Germline values: CDR1 MNHEY, CDR2 SMNVEV (reference sequence). The CDR3 is made up of 15 amino acids. V trimming: 6 bases; J trimming: 2 bases; junction bases outside the gene matches: 7. This CDR3 reads CASSQTGGGNYGYTF. For the CDR3, the DNA is TGTGCCAGCAGCCAAACAGGGGGCGGGAACTATGGCTACACCTTC.

The chain joins TRBV11-2 to TRBJ2-1; 9 nucleotides align to TRBD1. The CDR3 totals 15 residues. Trimming removed 5 bases from V and 7 bases from J; junction bases left unmatched: 9. Germline V gives CDR1 SGHAT, CDR2 FQNNGV. CDR3 bases: TGTGCCAGCAGCCTTGGACAGGGGATGGTTAATGAGCAGTTCTTC. Protein product: CASSLGQGMVNEQFF.

This chain connects TRBV11-1 to TRBJ2-3; 7 nucleotides line up with TRBD2. Unmatched junction bases numbered 14, after V lost 11 bases and J lost 6 bases. Germline values: CDR1 SGHAT, CDR2 FQDESV (reference sequence). This CDR3 region has 14 residues. The CDR3 reads CAGMISGISDTQYF. The CDR3 bases are TGTGCCGGGATGATCAGCGGGATTAGCGATACGCAGTATTTT. Based on the CDR3 plus reference TRBV11-1 and TRBJ2-3, the full variable domain is EAEVAQSPRYKITEKSQAVAFWCDPISGHATLYWYRQILGQGPELLVQFQDESVVDDSQLPKDRFSAERLKGVDSTLKIQPAELGDSAMYLCAGMISGISDTQYFGPGTRLTVL.

This CDR3 is CASSSEGDNEQFF. Here the CDR3 DNA reads TGTGCCAGCAGTTCCGAAGGGGACAATGAGCAGTTCTTC. The chain joins TRBV27 to TRBJ2-1, with a weak D call TRBD1 (5 bases). Between the trimmed V and J ends, which lost 4 bases and 5 bases, there was a span of 9 bases. CDR3 length: 13 amino acids. Germline CDR1 is MNHEY and CDR2 is SMNVEV (reference sequence).

The chain carries TRBV27 and TRBJ1-1; 7 bases line up with TRBD1. V trimming: 3 bases; J trimming: 0 bases; junction bases outside the gene matches: 1. Per germline, CDR1 MNHEY and CDR2 SMNVEV (reference sequence). The CDR3 runs 14 residues. CDR3 nucleotide sequence: TGTGCCAGCAGTTTGACAGGGATGAACACTGAAGCTTTCTTT. It translates to CASSLTGMNTEAFF.

As regards this clone: Other nucleotide sequences in the sample specify the same CDR3. V and J are TRBV7-9 and TRBJ2-5; TRBD1 matches 9 bases. The V gene end was trimmed by 4 bases and the J gene end by 5 bases; junction bases not matched to a gene: 5. Germline V CDR1 and CDR2: SEHNR, FQNEAQ (reference sequence). The CDR3 loop spans 14 amino acids. The CDR3 sequence: CASSSGQGRETQYF. The CDR3 region has the DNA TGTGCCAGCAGCTCCGGACAGGGGAGGGAGACCCAGTACTTC.

The chain carries TRBV5-1 and TRBJ2-1; a possible D gene is TRBD2 (5 bases). Germline V lookup: CDR1 SGHRS, CDR2 YFSETQ. V lost 0 bases and J lost 8, with 15 bases in between. This CDR3 is built from 15 residues. The CDR3 nucleotides are TGCGCCAGCAGCTTGGGGTTGGGATCCGGGGATGAGCAGTTCTTC. Its protein is CASSLGLGSGDEQFF.

The J gene is TRBJ2-1, the V gene TRBV4-1; 10 positions agree with TRBD2. V trimming: 4 bases; J trimming: 4 bases; junction bases outside the gene matches: 4. The CDR3 sequence is 15 residues long. The germline V gene encodes CDR1 MGHRA and CDR2 YSYEKL. In DNA, the CDR3 is TGCGCCAGCAGCCGCACTAGCGGGATTTACAATGAGCAGTTCTTC. Protein sequence: CASSRTSGIYNEQFF.

This chain uses TRBV20-1 with TRBJ2-1; a possible D gene is TRBD2 (5 bases). The CDR3 contains 14 residues. Between the trimmed V and J ends, which lost 3 bases and 8 bases, there was a span of 17 bases. Germline lookup yields CDR1 DFQATT and CDR2 SNEGSKA (reference sequence). This chain's CDR3 is CSASYSRGLDEQFF. CDR3 nucleotide sequence: TGCAGTGCTAGTTACAGCCGGGGTTTGGATGAGCAGTTCTTC.

This sequence joins TRBV10-3 and TRBJ1-1; D unresolved. Trimming removed 2 bases from V and 3 bases from J, with 7 bases in between. The germline CDR1 and CDR2 sequences are ENHRY and SYGVKD. The CDR3 sequence is 13 residues long. The CDR3 nucleotides are TGTGCCATCAGTGAGACCCGAGACACTGAAGCTTTCTTT. This gives the protein CAISETRDTEAFF.

This chain joins TRBV7-3 and TRBJ2-1, with 9 bases fitting TRBD2. J gave up 1 base and V 5 bases, and 3 bases lay outside the gene matches. Germline assignment: CDR1 SGHTA and CDR2 FQGTGA. This CDR3 is 15 amino acids long. The CDR3 loop is CASSLSGGSYNEQFF. The CDR3, as DNA: TGTGCCAGCAGCCTAAGCGGGGGGTCCTACAATGAGCAGTTCTTC.

The chain has TRBV7-8 and TRBJ2-5, with 15 bases lining up with TRBD2. Trimming took 4 bases from V and 0 from J; bases not matched to a gene: 6. CDR3 length equals 18 residues. The germline V gene has CDR1 SGHVS and CDR2 FQNEAQ. The CDR3 DNA follows: TGTGCCAGCAGCTCCGGGACTAGCGGGAGGTCCTACCAAGAGACCCAGTACTTC. As protein: CASSSGTSGRSYQETQYF.

This chain links TRBV7-9 with TRBJ1-2; D gene unclear. Trimming cost V 5 bases and J 4 bases, with 11 bases left between them. Germline V CDR1 and CDR2: SEHNR, FQNEAQ (reference sequence). This CDR3 has 13 amino acids. CDR3 residues: CASSPGEGYGYTF. CDR3 nucleotides: TGTGCCAGCAGCCCCGGGGAGGGCTATGGCTACACCTTC.

The CDR3: CAISGGTGGGHATNEKLFF. DNA of the CDR3: TGTGCCATCAGTGGAGGTACAGGGGGCGGCCATGCAACTAATGAAAAACTGTTTTTT. This chain joins TRBV10-3 and TRBJ1-4, with 9 bases lining up with TRBD1. With 4 bases clipped from V and 0 bases from J, the junction kept 12 bases outside the gene matches. Germline V gives CDR1 ENHRY, CDR2 SYGVKD. This CDR3 has 19 amino acids.

The chain carries TRBV10-1 and TRBJ2-1, with 8 bases matching TRBD2. The V gene end was trimmed by 7 bases and the J gene end by 12 bases; junction bases not matched to a gene: 14. CDR1 is WNHNN, CDR2 SYGVQD, per germline (reference sequence). The CDR3 length is 14 residues. The CDR3, as DNA: TGCGCCAGCATCTTGCGGGAGGAGCCCAAATGGCAGTTCTTC. It codes for CASILREEPKWQFF.

The J gene is TRBJ1-1, the V gene TRBV28; D is unresolved. This CDR3 spans 13 amino acids. Germline CDR1 and CDR2: MDHEN and SYDVKM. With 7 bases removed from V and 4 bases from J, the gap between germline ends came to 13 bases. The CDR3, as DNA: TGTGCCAGCAATTTGGCCGCGGCCACTGAAGCTTTCTTT. This translates into CASNLAAATEAFF.

This clone has only one observation. The rearrangement uses TRBV5-1 and TRBJ2-1, with 7 bases identical to TRBD1. The germline CDR1 and CDR2 sequences are SGHRS and YFSETQ. Unmatched junction bases numbered 4, after V lost 1 base and J lost 3 bases. The CDR3 length is 15 residues. The chain's CDR3 is CASSLIRDSYNEQFF. CDR3 coding DNA: TGCGCCAGCAGCTTGATCAGGGACAGCTACAATGAGCAGTTCTTC.

This chain connects TRBV12-3 or TRBV12-4 to TRBJ1-2; D possibly corresponds to TRBD1 (6 bases). This CDR3 has 13 residues. Trimming left V 6 bases short and J 8 bases short, with 16 bases between. The CDR3 coding sequence is TGTGCCAGCAGCGGCGACAGGTCGGGGGGCTACACCTTC. Translation: CASSGDRSGGYTF.